Below are 24 T cell receptor beta chains sequenced from a single sample in a study of T cell responses to AZD1222 COVID-19 vaccine. Sequencing was performed with immunoSEQ multiplex PCR; in TCRdb, only in-frame clones are kept and a portion is missing. The table records fewer than 200,000 clones, around 88% of them present only once. The sample in question was peripheral blood, obtained on day 0 of AZD1222 vaccination. Source of these receptors: an adult in good health.

V and J are TRBV3-1 (or the pseudogene TRBV3-2) and TRBJ2-3, with TRBD2 matching over 7 bases. Germline CDR1 reads LGHDT; CDR2 reads YNNKEL (reference sequence). This CDR3 region has 19 residues. The trim removed 4 bases at V and 5 bases at J, leaving 21 bases unmatched. CDR3 nucleotides: TGTGCCAGCAGCCTAACTCATCCGGGGGGAGCGACCGGGATAGATACGCAGTATTTT. As protein: CASSLTHPGGATGIDTQYF.

Details on this clone: The same CDR3 arises from other DNA sequences in this sample as well. V usage is TRBV9 and J usage is TRBJ1-1; 8 bases are a match to TRBD1. Trimming took 2 bases from V and 2 from J; bases not matched to a gene: 2. CDR3 length equals 14 residues. Germline V lookup: CDR1 SGDLS, CDR2 YYNGEE. The CDR3 coding sequence is TGTGCCAGCAGCGTGGGGACAGGTAACACTGAAGCTTTCTTT. Translation gives CASSVGTGNTEAFF. Complete variable domain (other parts from reference TRBV9 and TRBJ1-1): DSGVTQTPKHLITATGQRVTLRCSPRSGDLSVYWYQQSLDQGLQFLIQYYNGEERAKGNILERFSAQQFPDLHSELNLSSLELGDSALYFCASSVGTGNTEAFFGQGTRLTVV.

Only one count was recorded for this clone. This chain joins TRBV18 and TRBJ2-5; tentatively, D is TRBD2 (6 bases). The germline V and J ends were trimmed by 5 bases and 1 base, with 11 bases remaining between them. The germline CDR1 and CDR2 sequences are KGHSH and LQKENI. This CDR3 spans 14 amino acids. The CDR3: CASSSQRAQETQYF. The DNA of the CDR3 is TGTGCCAGCTCATCGCAGCGGGCCCAAGAGACCCAGTACTTC.

The chain employs TRBV6-2 or TRBV6-3 and TRBJ2-1; 7 bases agree with TRBD1. This CDR3 is 14 amino acids long. V was clipped by 4 bases and J by 0 bases; unmatched bases: 0. The germline V gene encodes CDR1 MNHEY and CDR2 SVGEGT. CDR3 loop: CASSWDSSYNEQFF. In DNA, the CDR3 is TGTGCCAGCAGTTGGGACAGCTCCTACAATGAGCAGTTCTTC.

J is TRBJ1-3 and V is TRBV19; D unresolved. Germline CDR1 reads LNHDA; CDR2 reads SQIVND (reference sequence). This CDR3 has 14 residues. The V end was cut by 4 bases, the J end by 4 bases, with 11 bases between. This chain's CDR3 is CASSNYGDGNTIYF. Written as DNA, the CDR3 is TGTGCCAGTAGTAACTACGGTGACGGAAACACCATATATTTT.

The chain links TRBV3-1 (or the pseudogene TRBV3-2) to TRBJ1-4, with D unresolved. CDR1 and CDR2 from the germline V gene are LGHDT and YNNKEL (reference sequence). The CDR3 has 16 amino acids. The V and J ends lost 1 base and 0 bases respectively, with 9 bases between them. The CDR3 loop is CASSQGRTATNEKLFF. The CDR3 coding sequence is TGTGCCAGCAGCCAAGGACGGACTGCAACTAATGAAAAACTGTTTTTT.

This chain connects TRBV12-3 or TRBV12-4 to TRBJ1-6; D unclear. The CDR3 contains 11 residues. Trimming shortened V by 3 bases and J by 9 bases, and 3 bases separated the two germline ends. The CDR3 DNA reads as TGTGCCAGCAGTTTTGGTTCACCCCTCCACTTT. It is translated as CASSFGSPLHF.

This clone was observed once. The chain recombines TRBV27 with TRBJ1-5; D not resolved. V was clipped by 4 bases and J by 6 bases, with 7 bases between them. The CDR3 length is 12 residues. Germline CDR1 MNHEY, CDR2 SMNVEV (reference sequence). For the CDR3, the DNA is TGTGCCAGCAGTTCAGTAGGTCAGCCCCAGCATTTT. Its translation is CASSSVGQPQHF.

The chain joins TRBV6-4 to TRBJ2-3, with 9 bases fitting TRBD2. The CDR3 has 15 amino acids. Germline CDR1 MRHNA, CDR2 SNTAGT. V lost 2 bases, J lost 3 bases, and 3 bases stayed unmatched. CDR3 sequence: CASSDAAGGTDTQYF. In DNA form, the CDR3 reads TGTGCCAGCAGTGACGCAGCGGGGGGTACAGATACGCAGTATTTT.

This chain links TRBV15 with TRBJ2-3; the match to TRBD1 covers 8 bases. After removal of 5 bases from V and 5 bases from J, the junction contained 9 bases not matched to a gene. This CDR3 comprises 15 residues. Per germline, CDR1 LNHNV and CDR2 YYDKDF (reference sequence). CDR3 DNA: TGTGCCACCAGCCGATTCAGGGGGCTCGGAGATACGCAGTATTTT. Residues: CATSRFRGLGDTQYF. Supplemented by reference TRBV15 and TRBJ2-3, the full variable domain reads DAMVIQNPRYQVTQFGKPVTLSCSQTLNHNVMYWYQQKSSQAPKLLFHYYDKDFNNEADTPDNFQSRRPNTSFCFLDIRSPGLGDTAMYLCATSRFRGLGDTQYFGPGTRLTVL.

The rearrangement uses TRBV21-1 and TRBJ2-1; TRBD2, the table's D call, lacks a check against the DNA. TRBV21-1 is described as a pseudogene. This CDR3 has 19 residues. The CDR3 protein is CASSNGSSLAESSYNEQFF. The CDR3 DNA reads TGTGCCAGCAGCAATGGCTCTAGTCTAGCGGAGAGCTCCTACAATGAGCAGTTCTTC.

This chain connects TRBV6-5 to TRBJ1-2; 8 nucleotides align to TRBD1. The CDR3 is 13 residues long. Germline loops: CDR1 MNHEY, CDR2 SVGAGI. The junction had 2 bases not matched to a gene; V was cut back by 4 bases and J by 4 bases. The CDR3 nucleotides are TGTGCCAGCAGTTCAGGGGGCGTCTATGGCTACACCTTC. Protein sequence: CASSSGGVYGYTF.

For the CDR3, the DNA is TGTGCCAGCAGGGTCGGGGGGACACATAACTCTGGGGCCAACGTCCTGACTTTC. Translation: CASRVGGTHNSGANVLTF. V usage is TRBV2 and J usage is TRBJ2-6, with D maybe TRBD2 (7 bases). V was trimmed by 6 bases and J by 0 bases, leaving 18 bases between them. The CDR3 is 18 amino acids. Per germline, CDR1 SNHLY and CDR2 FYNNEI.

This rearrangement joins TRBV30 to TRBJ1-2; D is uncertain. Germline V gives CDR1 GTSNPN, CDR2 SVGIG (reference sequence). CDR3 length: 13 residues. V was cut by 0 bases and J by 6 bases, with 11 bases left in between. CDR3 loop: CAWSVWSENGYTF. CDR3 in DNA: TGTGCCTGGAGTGTATGGTCAGAGAATGGCTACACCTTC.

The CDR3 region has the DNA TGTGCCAGCAGGACCGGGACGGTGAACACTGAAGCTTTCTTT. Its translation is CASRTGTVNTEAFF. The chain recombines TRBV7-2 with TRBJ1-1, with D perhaps matching TRBD1 (5 bases). Trimming took off 6 bases at V and 0 bases at J, with 11 bases between the two ends. Per the germline V gene, CDR1 is SGHTA and CDR2 is FQGNSA. The CDR3 is 14 residues long. Complete variable domain (other parts from reference TRBV7-2 and TRBJ1-1): GAGVSQSPSNKVTEKGKDVELRCDPISGHTALYWYRQSLGQGLEFLIYFQGNSAPDKSGLPSDRFSAERTGGSVSTLTIQRTQQEDSAVYLCASRTGTVNTEAFFGQGTRLTVV.

The V and J genes are TRBV19 and TRBJ1-1, with a tentative D call TRBD1 (5 bases). The CDR3 is 15 amino acids. The germline V gene encodes CDR1 LNHDA and CDR2 SQIVND (reference sequence). Between the trimmed V and J ends, which lost 1 base and 1 base, there was a span of 10 bases. CDR3 in amino acids: CASSIGRGANTEAFF. In nucleotides, the CDR3 is TGTGCCAGTAGTATAGGGAGAGGGGCGAACACTGAAGCTTTCTTT.

This chain joins TRBV4-2 and TRBJ1-4; D gene unclear. The CDR3 totals 15 residues. Germline-derived CDR1 and CDR2 are LGHNA and YNFKEQ. Trimming stripped 3 bases from V and 6 bases from J, with 14 bases between. In nucleotides, the CDR3 is TGTGCCAGCAGCCAGGGTAGGGCCAATGATGAAAAACTGTTTTTT. Amino acids: CASSQGRANDEKLFF.

The CDR3 loop is CASGLDRGPPGEETQYF. In DNA, the CDR3 is TGTGCTAGTGGTTTGGACCGCGGGCCCCCCGGGGAAGAGACCCAGTACTTC. The chain has TRBV12-5 and TRBJ2-5; tentative D call: TRBD2 (5 bases). The germline CDR1 and CDR2 sequences are LGHNT and FRNRAP. V lost 1 base to trimming and J lost 3 bases, with 18 bases between them. The CDR3 covers 17 residues.

This clone was observed a handful of times. The V call is TRBV10-1, the J call TRBJ2-3; 10 bases match TRBD2. CDR3 length: 16 residues. Germline CDR1 and CDR2: WNHNN and SYGVQD (reference sequence). Trimming cost V 2 bases and J 0 bases; bases outside gene matches: 2. The CDR3 bases are TGCGCCAGCAGTGAGGGACTAGCGGTGAGCACAGATACGCAGTATTTT. It codes for CASSEGLAVSTDTQYF.

J is TRBJ1-2 and V is TRBV28; D remains unclear. Trimming pared 3 bases from V and 4 bases from J, leaving 12 bases between. Germline V gives CDR1 MDHEN, CDR2 SYDVKM. CDR3 size: 14 residues. CDR3 amino acids: CASSFGEGGYGYTF. As DNA, the CDR3 is TGTGCCAGCAGTTTTGGGGAGGGAGGCTATGGCTACACCTTC.

This sequence joins TRBV19 and TRBJ1-1; D unclear. The CDR3 is 14 residues long. From germline, CDR1 is LNHDA and CDR2 SQIVND (reference sequence). V lost 5 bases, J lost 2 bases, and 12 bases lay in between. The CDR3 sequence is CASSLPVANTEAFF. The CDR3 DNA reads TGTGCCAGTAGTTTGCCGGTAGCCAACACTGAAGCTTTCTTT. Variable domain in full (rest from reference TRBV19 and TRBJ1-1): DGGITQSPKYLFRKEGQNVTLSCEQNLNHDAMYWYRQDPGQGLRLIYYSQIVNDFQKGDIAEGYSVSREKKESFPLTVTSAQKNPTAFYLCASSLPVANTEAFFGQGTRLTVV.

V and J are TRBV3-1 (or the pseudogene TRBV3-2) and TRBJ1-4, with D perhaps TRBD1 (5 bases). Germline CDR1 LGHDT, CDR2 YNNKEL (reference sequence). The V end lost 6 bases, the J end lost 8 bases, and 10 bases lay between the germline ends. This CDR3 is 12 amino acids long. CDR3 protein: CASRGVGEKLFF. CDR3 sequence (DNA): TGTGCCAGCAGGGGGGTTGGCGAAAAACTGTTTTTT.

J is TRBJ2-3 and V is TRBV9, with D unresolved. The V end lost 2 bases, the J end lost 2 bases, and 12 bases lay between the germline ends. The CDR3 runs to 15 residues. Germline V gene data show CDR1 as SGDLS and CDR2 as YYNGEE. The CDR3 sequence: CASSVREGHTDTQYF. The CDR3 DNA reads TGTGCCAGCAGCGTTAGGGAAGGCCACACAGATACGCAGTATTTT.

V usage is TRBV2 and J usage is TRBJ1-5, with no clear D. The CDR3 sequence is 13 residues long. Trimming took off 2 bases at V and 7 bases at J, with 9 bases between the two ends. Germline V gives CDR1 SNHLY, CDR2 FYNNEI. CDR3 coding DNA: TGTGCCAGCAGTGAACGCCCAAACCAGCCCCAGCATTTT. Its protein is CASSERPNQPQHF.